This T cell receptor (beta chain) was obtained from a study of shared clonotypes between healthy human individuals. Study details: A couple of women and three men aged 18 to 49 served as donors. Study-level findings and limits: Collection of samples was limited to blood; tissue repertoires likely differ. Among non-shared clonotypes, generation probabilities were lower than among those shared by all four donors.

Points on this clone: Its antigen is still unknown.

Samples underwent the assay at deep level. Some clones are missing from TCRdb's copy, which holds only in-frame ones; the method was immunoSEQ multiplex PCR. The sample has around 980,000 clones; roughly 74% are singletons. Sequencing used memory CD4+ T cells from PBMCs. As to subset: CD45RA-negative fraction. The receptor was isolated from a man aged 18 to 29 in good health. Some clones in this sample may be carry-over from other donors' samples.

CDR3: CASIAQGGETQYF. The CDR3 nucleotides read TGTGCCAGCATCGCACAGGGGGGAGAGACCCAGTACTTC. The chain combines TRBV2 with TRBJ2-5; 8 bases map to TRBD1. Germline V gene lookup returns CDR1 SNHLY and CDR2 FYNNEI. This CDR3 spans 13 amino acids. J lost 4 bases, V lost 7 bases, and 5 bases had no gene match.